This TCR beta chain was identified during a study of Ad26.COV2.S vaccination and SARS-CoV-2 variants. The wider study: A participant enrolled in the COV1001 Ad26.COV2.S trial arm provided the sample.

TCRdb's copy holds only in-frame clones and misses some; the assay was immunoSEQ multiplex PCR. Altogether about 420,000 clones are present, approximately 90% being singletons, with the ten largest covering 3.6%. The CDR3 runs 18 residues. V was shortened by 6 bases and J by 0 bases, with 20 bases between the two germline ends. Germline loops: CDR1 MNHEY, CDR2 SVGEGT. Treatment described: some 20 received Ad26.COV2.S at low or high dose, single or two shots; 5 received placebo; per-sample allocation not given. Sample collection was performed on day 63 after the first vaccine or placebo injection. Material: peripheral blood, obtained in a trial of Ad26.COV2.S vaccine versus placebo. The genes are TRBV6-2 or TRBV6-3 and TRBJ2-2, with D unresolved. The receptor was derived from a person between 18 and 60 years old who received the Ad26.COV2.S COVID-19 vaccine or a placebo. DNA of the CDR3: TGTGCCAGCAGCCCAGGTTTTGGCTACACCACGAACACCGGGGAGCTGTTTTTT. It yields the protein CASSPGFGYTTNTGELFF.